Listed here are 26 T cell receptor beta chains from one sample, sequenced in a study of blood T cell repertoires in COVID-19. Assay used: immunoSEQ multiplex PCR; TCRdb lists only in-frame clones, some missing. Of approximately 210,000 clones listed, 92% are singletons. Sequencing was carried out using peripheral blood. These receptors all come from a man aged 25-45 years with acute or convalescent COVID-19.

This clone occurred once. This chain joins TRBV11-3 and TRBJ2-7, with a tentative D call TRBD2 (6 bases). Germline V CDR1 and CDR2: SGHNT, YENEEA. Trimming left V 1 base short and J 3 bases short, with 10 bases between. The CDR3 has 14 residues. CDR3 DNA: TGTGCCAGCAGCTTAGCGGGCGGGGACTACGAGCAGTACTTC. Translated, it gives CASSLAGGDYEQYF.

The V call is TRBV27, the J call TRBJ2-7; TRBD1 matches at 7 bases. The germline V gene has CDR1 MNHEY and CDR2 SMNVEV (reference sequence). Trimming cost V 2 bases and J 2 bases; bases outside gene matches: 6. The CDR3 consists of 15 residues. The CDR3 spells CASSLTSQGAYEQYF. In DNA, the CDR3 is TGTGCCAGCAGTTTAACGTCGCAGGGGGCCTACGAGCAGTACTTC.

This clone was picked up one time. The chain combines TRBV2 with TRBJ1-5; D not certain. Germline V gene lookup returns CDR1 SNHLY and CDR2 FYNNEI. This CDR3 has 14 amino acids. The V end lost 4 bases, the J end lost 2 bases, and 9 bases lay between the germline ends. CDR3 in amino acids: CASSGYSRNQPQHF. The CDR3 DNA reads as TGTGCCAGCAGTGGCTACAGCCGCAATCAGCCCCAGCATTTT. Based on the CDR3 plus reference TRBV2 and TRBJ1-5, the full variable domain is EPEVTQTPSHQVTQMGQEVILRCVPISNHLYFYWYRQILGQKVEFLVSFYNNEISEKSEIFDDQFSVERPDGSNFTLKIRSTKLEDSAMYFCASSGYSRNQPQHFGDGTRLSIL.

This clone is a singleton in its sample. CDR3 DNA: TGTGCCAGTAGTACGGCCCCGAATAGCGGCACTGAAGCTTTCTTT. It translates to CASSTAPNSGTEAFF. The rearrangement links TRBV19 to TRBJ1-1; no firm D call. Trimming cost V 4 bases and J 4 bases, with 16 bases left between them. The CDR3 covers 15 residues. Per germline, CDR1 LNHDA and CDR2 SQIVND (reference sequence). Looking up the rest from reference TRBV19 and TRBJ1-1 gives the full variable domain: DGGITQSPKYLFRKEGQNVTLSCEQNLNHDAMYWYRQDPGQGLRLIYYSQIVNDFQKGDIAEGYSVSREKKESFPLTVTSAQKNPTAFYLCASSTAPNSGTEAFFGQGTRLTVV.

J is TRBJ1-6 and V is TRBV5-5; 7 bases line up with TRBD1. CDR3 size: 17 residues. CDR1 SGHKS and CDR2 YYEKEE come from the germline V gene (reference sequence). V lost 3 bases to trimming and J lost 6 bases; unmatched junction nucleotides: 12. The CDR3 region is CASSWSGTALSNSPLHF. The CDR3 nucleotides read TGTGCCAGCAGCTGGTCGGGGACAGCGCTTTCTAATTCACCCCTCCACTTT.

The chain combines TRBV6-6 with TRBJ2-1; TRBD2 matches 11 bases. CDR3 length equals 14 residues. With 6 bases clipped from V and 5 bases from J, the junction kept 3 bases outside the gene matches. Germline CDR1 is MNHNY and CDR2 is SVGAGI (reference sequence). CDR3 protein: CASRLAGGDNEQFF. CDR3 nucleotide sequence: TGTGCCAGCAGGCTAGCGGGAGGCGACAATGAGCAGTTCTTC.

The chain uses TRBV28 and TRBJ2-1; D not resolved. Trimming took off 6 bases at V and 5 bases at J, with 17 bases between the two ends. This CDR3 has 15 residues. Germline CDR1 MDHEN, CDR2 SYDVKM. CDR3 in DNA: TGTGCCAGCAGCCCCACGGCTGCGACACACAATGAGCAGTTCTTC. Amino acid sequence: CASSPTAATHNEQFF.

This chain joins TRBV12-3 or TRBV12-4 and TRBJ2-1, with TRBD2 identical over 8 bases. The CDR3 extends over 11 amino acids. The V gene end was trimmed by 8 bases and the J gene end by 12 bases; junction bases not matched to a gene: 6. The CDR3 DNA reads TGTGCCAGCCAGCGGGAGATCTGGCAGTTCTTC. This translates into CASQREIWQFF.

The CDR3: CASSLGTVEKLFF. CDR3 nucleotides: TGCGCCAGCAGCTTGGGGACTGTAGAAAAACTGTTTTTT. This chain links TRBV5-1 with TRBJ1-4, with D unresolved. Germline V gene lookup returns CDR1 SGHRS and CDR2 YFSETQ. The germline V and J ends were trimmed by 0 bases and 8 bases, with 8 bases remaining between them. The CDR3 extends over 13 amino acids. Using reference TRBV5-1 and TRBJ1-4 for the parts outside the CDR3, the full variable domain is KAGVTQTPRYLIKTRGQQVTLSCSPISGHRSVSWYQQTPGQGLQFLFEYFSETQRNKGNFPGRFSGRQFSNSRSEMNVSTLELGDSALYLCASSLGTVEKLFFGSGTQLSVL.

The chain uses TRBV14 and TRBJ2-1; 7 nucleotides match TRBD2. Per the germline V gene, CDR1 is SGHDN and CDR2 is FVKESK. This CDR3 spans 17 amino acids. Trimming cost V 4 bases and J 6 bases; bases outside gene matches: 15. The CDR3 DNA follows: TGTGCCAGCAGCCCGAGATTGACTAGCACGAGTAGCAATGAGCAGTTCTTC. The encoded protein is CASSPRLTSTSSNEQFF.

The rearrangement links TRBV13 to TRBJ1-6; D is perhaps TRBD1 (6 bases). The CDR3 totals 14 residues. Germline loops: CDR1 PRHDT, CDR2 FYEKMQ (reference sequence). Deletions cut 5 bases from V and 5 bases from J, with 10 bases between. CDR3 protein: CASSTDSDNSPLHF. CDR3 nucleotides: TGTGCCAGCAGCACGGACAGCGATAATTCACCCCTCCACTTT.

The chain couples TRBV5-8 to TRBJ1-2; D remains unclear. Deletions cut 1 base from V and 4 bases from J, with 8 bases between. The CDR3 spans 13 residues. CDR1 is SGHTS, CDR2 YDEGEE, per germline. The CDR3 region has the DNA TGTGCCAGCAGCTTGCCCAGTTCCTATGGCTACACCTTC. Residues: CASSLPSSYGYTF.

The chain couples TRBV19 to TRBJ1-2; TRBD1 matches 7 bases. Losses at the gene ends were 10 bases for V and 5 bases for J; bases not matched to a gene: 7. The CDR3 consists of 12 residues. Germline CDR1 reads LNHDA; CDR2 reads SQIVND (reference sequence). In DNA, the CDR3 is TGTGCCACTGCGGGACAGACATATGGCTACACCTTC. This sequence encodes CATAGQTYGYTF.

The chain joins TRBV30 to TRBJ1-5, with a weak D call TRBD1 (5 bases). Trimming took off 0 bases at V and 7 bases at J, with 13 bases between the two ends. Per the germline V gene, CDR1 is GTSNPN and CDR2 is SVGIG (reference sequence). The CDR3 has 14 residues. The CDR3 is CAWSVQGNGQPQHF. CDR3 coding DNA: TGTGCCTGGAGTGTTCAGGGAAATGGCCAGCCCCAGCATTTT.

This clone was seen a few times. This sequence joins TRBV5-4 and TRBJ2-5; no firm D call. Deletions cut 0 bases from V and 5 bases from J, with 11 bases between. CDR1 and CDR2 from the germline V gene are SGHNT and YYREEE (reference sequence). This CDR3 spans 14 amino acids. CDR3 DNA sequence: TGTGCCAGCAGCTTGGGGCCGCAAATCGAGACCCAGTACTTC. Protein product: CASSLGPQIETQYF.

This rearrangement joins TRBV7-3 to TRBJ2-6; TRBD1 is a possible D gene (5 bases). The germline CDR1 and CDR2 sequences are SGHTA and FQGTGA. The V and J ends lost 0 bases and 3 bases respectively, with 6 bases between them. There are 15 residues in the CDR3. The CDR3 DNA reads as TGTGCCAGCAGCTTAACAGGGGATGGGGCCAACGTCCTGACTTTC. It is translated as CASSLTGDGANVLTF.

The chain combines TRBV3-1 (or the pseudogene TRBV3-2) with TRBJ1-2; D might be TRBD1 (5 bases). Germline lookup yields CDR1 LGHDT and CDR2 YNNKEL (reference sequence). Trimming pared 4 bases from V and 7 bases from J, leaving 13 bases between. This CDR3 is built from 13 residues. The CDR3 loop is CASSRDSYVGYTF. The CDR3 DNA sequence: TGTGCCAGCAGCCGAGACAGTTACGTTGGCTACACCTTC.

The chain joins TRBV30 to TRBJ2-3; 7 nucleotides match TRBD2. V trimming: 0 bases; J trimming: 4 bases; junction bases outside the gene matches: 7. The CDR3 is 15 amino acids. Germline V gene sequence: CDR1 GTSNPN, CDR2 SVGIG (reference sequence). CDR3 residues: CAWSVIASGADTQYF. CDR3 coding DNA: TGTGCCTGGAGTGTAATCGCCAGCGGGGCAGATACGCAGTATTTT.

CDR3 protein: CASSLLGQGFHQPQHF. The CDR3 DNA sequence: TGTGCCAGCAGCCTTCTGGGACAGGGTTTCCATCAGCCCCAGCATTTT. The V and J genes are TRBV7-9 and TRBJ1-5; 9 bases are shared with TRBD1. Germline-derived CDR1 and CDR2 are SEHNR and FQNEAQ (reference sequence). CDR3 length: 16 amino acids. With V trimmed by 5 bases and J by 5 bases, 10 bases remained unmatched.

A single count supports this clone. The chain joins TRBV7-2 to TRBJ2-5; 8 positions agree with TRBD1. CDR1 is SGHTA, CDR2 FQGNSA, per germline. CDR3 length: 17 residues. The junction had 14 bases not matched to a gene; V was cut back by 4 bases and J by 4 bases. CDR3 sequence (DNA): TGTGCCAGCAGCTCAAAACAAAGACAGGGGAAGCGAGAGACCCAGTACTTC. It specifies CASSSKQRQGKRETQYF.

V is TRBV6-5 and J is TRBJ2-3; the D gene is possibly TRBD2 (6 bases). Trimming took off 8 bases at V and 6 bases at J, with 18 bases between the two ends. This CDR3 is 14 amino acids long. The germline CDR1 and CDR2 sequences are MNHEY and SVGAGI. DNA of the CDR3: TGTGCCAGCCGACTAGACTCTCTGGTGGATACGCAGTATTTT. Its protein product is CASRLDSLVDTQYF.

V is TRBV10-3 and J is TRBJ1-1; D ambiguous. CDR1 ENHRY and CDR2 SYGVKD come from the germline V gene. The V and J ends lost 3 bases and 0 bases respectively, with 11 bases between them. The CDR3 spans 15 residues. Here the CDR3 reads CAISDRGEMNTEAFF. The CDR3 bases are TGTGCCATCAGTGATCGCGGAGAGATGAACACTGAAGCTTTCTTT.

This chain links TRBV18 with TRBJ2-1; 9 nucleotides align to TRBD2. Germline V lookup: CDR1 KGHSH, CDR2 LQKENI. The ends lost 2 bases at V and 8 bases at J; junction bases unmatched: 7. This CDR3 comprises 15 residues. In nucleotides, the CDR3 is TGTGCCAGCTCACCAGCAGCGGGGGGATTGGATGAGCAGTTCTTC. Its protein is CASSPAAGGLDEQFF.

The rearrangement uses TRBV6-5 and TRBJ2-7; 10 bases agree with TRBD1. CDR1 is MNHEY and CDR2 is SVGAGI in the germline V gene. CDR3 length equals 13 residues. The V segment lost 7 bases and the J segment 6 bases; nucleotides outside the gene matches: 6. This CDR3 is CASKDRGIGEQYF. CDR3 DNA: TGTGCCAGCAAGGACAGGGGGATTGGCGAGCAGTACTTC.

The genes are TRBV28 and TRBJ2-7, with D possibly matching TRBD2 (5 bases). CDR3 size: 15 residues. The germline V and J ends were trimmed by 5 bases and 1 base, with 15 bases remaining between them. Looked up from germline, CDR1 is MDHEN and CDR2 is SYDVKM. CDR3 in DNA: TGTGCCAGCAGTCCCCTGGGTGGCGGGTCCTACGAGCAGTACTTC. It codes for CASSPLGGGSYEQYF.

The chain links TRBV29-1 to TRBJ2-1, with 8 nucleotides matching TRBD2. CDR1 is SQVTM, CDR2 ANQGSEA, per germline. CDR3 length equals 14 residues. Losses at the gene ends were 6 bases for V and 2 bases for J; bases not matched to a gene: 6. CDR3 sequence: CSVDSGSAYNEQFF. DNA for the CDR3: TGCAGCGTGGACAGCGGGAGTGCCTACAATGAGCAGTTCTTC.